These 3 T cell receptor beta chains came from one sample sequenced in a study of blood T cells in healthy people across ages. Together with a sample-barcoded 5' primer, a J-beta primer mix was included in a second PCR lasting 7 to 11 cycles. From the 5' RACE reads, TCRdb called clonotypes with MiXCR, one entry per CDR3 protein. The sample lists approximately 580,000 distinct CDR3 sequences; about 25% were seen once. These sequences were also reported in another study, on T cells of mothers and their children.

Sample: blood. Source of these receptors: a boy aged 5-17 years in good health.

The gene calls are TRBV6-6 and TRBJ1-1; D not resolved. The CDR3 consists of 14 residues. CDR1 is MNHNY and CDR2 is SVGAGI in the germline V gene (reference sequence). Trimming removed 7 bases from V and 1 base from J, with 13 bases in between. The CDR3 coding sequence is TGTGCCAGCATTCTCCCGGGGAGGAACACTGAAGCTTTCTTT. It specifies CASILPGRNTEAFF.

This clonotype was picked up a small number of times. V and J are TRBV6-1 and TRBJ2-5; 7 bases agree with TRBD1. The DNA end is more similar to TRBJ2-1, so the J call may be wrong. The CDR3 sequence is 17 residues long. Germline V gives CDR1 MNHNS, CDR2 SASEGT. CDR3 region: CASLTLYSGGVVNEQFF. The DNA for the CDR3 is TGTGCCAGCCTCACCCTTTACTCAGGGGGTGTCGTCAATGAGCAGTTCTTC.

This clonotype was recorded a few times. The gene calls are TRBV19 and TRBJ2-1; 14 nucleotides align to TRBD2. Trimming removed 9 bases from V and 7 bases from J; junction bases left unmatched: 2. The CDR3 is made up of 13 amino acids. Germline assignment: CDR1 LNHDA and CDR2 SQIVND (reference sequence). The CDR3 reads CASGTSGGNEQFF. In DNA form, the CDR3 reads TGTGCCAGCGGGACTAGCGGGGGTAATGAGCAGTTCTTC.